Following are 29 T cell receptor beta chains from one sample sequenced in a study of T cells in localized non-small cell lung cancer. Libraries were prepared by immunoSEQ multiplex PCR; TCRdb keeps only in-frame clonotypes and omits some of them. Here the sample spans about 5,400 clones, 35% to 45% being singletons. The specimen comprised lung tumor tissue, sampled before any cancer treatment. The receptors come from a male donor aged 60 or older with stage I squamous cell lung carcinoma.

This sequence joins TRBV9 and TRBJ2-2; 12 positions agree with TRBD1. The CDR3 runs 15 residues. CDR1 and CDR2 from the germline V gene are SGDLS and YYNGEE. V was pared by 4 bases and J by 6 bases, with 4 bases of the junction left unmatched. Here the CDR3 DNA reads TGTGCCAGCAGCCCGGGACAGGGGGCCCCCGGGGAGCTGTTTTTT. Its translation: CASSPGQGAPGELFF.

CDR3 nucleotides: TGTGCCAGCAGCTTAGGGCGGGGGGGTGCAGAGACCCAGTACTTC. Translation: CASSLGRGGAETQYF. This chain uses TRBV11-3 with TRBJ2-5, with 9 bases aligning to TRBD2. Germline assignment: CDR1 SGHNT and CDR2 YENEEA. The V and J ends lost 1 base and 4 bases, in that order; junction bases with no gene match: 4. There are 15 residues in the CDR3.

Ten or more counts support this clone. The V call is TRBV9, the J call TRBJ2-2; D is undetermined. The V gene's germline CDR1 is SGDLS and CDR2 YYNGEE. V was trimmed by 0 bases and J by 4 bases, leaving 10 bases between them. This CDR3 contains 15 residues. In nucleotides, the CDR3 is TGTGCCAGCAGCGTAGAAGTACAGCGCACCGGGGAGCTGTTTTTT. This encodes CASSVEVQRTGELFF.

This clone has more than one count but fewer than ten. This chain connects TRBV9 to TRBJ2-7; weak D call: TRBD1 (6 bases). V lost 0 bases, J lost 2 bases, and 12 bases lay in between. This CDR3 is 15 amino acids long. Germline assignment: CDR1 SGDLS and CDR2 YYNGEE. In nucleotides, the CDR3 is TGTGCCAGCAGCGTAGATGACAGGCCAACCTACGAGCAGTACTTC. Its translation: CASSVDDRPTYEQYF. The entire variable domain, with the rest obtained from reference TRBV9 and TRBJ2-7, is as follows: DSGVTQTPKHLITATGQRVTLRCSPRSGDLSVYWYQQSLDQGLQFLIQYYNGEERAKGNILERFSAQQFPDLHSELNLSSLELGDSALYFCASSVDDRPTYEQYFGPGTRLTVT.

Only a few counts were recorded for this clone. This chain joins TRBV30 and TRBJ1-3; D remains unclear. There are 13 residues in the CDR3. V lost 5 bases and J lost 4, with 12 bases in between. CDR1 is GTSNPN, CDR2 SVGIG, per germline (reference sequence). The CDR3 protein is CAWSPVGGNTIYF. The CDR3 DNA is TGTGCCTGGTCCCCAGTTGGAGGAAACACCATATATTTT.

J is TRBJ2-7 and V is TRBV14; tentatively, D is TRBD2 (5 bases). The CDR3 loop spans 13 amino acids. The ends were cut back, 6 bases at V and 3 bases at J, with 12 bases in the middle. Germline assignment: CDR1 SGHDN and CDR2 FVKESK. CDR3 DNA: TGTGCCAGCAGTCCGACTACCCACTACGAGCAGTACTTC. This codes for CASSPTTHYEQYF.

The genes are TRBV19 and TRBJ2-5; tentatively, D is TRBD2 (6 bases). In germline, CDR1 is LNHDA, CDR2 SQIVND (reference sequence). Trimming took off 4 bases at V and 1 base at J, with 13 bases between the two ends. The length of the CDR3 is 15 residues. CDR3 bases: TGTGCCAGTAGTACTGGCGGGGACCTCCAAGAGACCCAGTACTTC. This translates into CASSTGGDLQETQYF.

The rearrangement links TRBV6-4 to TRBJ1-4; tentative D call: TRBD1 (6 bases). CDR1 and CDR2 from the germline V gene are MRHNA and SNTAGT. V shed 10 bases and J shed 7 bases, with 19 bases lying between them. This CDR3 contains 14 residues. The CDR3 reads CAISGDTMGEKLFF. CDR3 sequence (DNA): TGTGCCATCAGCGGGGACACTATGGGTGAAAAACTGTTTTTT.

The CDR3 DNA reads TGCAGCGTTGAAACAGGGTCGAGTACTGAAGCTTTCTTT. Amino acids: CSVETGSSTEAFF. The V and J genes are TRBV29-1 and TRBJ1-1; a possible D gene is TRBD1 (6 bases). The CDR3 consists of 13 residues. V lost 2 bases, J lost 5 bases, and 12 bases lay in between. Germline CDR1 is SQVTM and CDR2 is ANQGSEA.

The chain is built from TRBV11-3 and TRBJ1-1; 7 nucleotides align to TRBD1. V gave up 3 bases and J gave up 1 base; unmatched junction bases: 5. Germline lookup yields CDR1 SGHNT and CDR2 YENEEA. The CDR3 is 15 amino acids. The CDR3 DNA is TGTGCCAGCAGCTTGACGACAGGGACGAACACTGAAGCTTTCTTT. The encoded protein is CASSLTTGTNTEAFF.

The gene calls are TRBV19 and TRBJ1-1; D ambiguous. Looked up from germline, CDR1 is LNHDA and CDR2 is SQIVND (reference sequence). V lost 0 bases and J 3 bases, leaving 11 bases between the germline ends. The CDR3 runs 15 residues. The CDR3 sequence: CASSIDVGFDTEAFF. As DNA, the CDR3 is TGTGCCAGTAGTATAGATGTAGGGTTTGACACTGAAGCTTTCTTT.

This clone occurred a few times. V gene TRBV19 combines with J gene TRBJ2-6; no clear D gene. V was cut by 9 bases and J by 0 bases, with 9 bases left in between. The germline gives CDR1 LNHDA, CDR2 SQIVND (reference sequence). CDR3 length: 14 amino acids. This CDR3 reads CASNRLSGANVLTF. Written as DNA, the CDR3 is TGTGCCAGCAACAGACTCTCTGGGGCCAACGTCCTGACTTTC.

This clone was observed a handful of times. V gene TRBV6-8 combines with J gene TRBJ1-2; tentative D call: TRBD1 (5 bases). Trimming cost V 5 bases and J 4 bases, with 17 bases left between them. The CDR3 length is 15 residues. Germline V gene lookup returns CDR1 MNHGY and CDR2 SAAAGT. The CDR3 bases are TGTGCCAGCAGTGACACGGACATGTGGCCCTATGGCTACACCTTC. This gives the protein CASSDTDMWPYGYTF.

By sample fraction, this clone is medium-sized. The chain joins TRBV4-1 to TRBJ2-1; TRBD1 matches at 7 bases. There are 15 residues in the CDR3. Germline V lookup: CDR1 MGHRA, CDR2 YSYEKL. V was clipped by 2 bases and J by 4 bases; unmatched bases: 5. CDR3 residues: CASSQYGTEYNEQFF. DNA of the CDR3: TGCGCCAGCAGCCAATACGGGACAGAATACAATGAGCAGTTCTTC.

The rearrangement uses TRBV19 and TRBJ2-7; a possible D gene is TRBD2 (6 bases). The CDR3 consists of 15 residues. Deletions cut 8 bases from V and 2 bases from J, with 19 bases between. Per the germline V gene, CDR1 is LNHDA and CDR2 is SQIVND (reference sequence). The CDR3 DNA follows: TGTGCCAGTTCGGTTCGGGCGGGGCCAACCTACGAGCAGTACTTC. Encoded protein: CASSVRAGPTYEQYF.

The CDR3 reads CAWNEQGILMNTEAFF. The CDR3 coding sequence is TGTGCCTGGAACGAACAGGGGATCCTTATGAACACTGAAGCTTTCTTT. This chain uses TRBV30 with TRBJ1-1; the match to TRBD1 covers 7 bases. This CDR3 comprises 16 residues. The germline CDR1 and CDR2 sequences are GTSNPN and SVGIG (reference sequence). V lost 4 bases, J lost 0 bases, and 11 bases stayed unmatched.

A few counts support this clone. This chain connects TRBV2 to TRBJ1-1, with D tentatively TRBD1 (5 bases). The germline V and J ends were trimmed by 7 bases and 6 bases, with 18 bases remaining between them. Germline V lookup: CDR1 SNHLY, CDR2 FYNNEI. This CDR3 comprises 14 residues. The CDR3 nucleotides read TGTGCCAGCAAAATTAGTGGAGGGGCTGCTGAAGCTTTCTTT. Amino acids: CASKISGGAAEAFF.

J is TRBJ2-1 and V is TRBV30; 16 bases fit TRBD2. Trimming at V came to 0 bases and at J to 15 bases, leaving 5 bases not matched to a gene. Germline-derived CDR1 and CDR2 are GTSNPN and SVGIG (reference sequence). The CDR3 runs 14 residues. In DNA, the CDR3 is TGTGCCTGGAGTGTTGGGACTAGCGGGGGGGCGGTGTTCTTC. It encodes CAWSVGTSGGAVFF.

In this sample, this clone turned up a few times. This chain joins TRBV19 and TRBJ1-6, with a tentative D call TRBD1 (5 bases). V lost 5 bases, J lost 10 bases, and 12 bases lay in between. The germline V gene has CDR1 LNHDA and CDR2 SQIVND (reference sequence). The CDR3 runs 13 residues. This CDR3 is CASSPGERSPLHF. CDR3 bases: TGTGCCAGTAGTCCGGGGGAGAGATCACCCCTCCACTTT.

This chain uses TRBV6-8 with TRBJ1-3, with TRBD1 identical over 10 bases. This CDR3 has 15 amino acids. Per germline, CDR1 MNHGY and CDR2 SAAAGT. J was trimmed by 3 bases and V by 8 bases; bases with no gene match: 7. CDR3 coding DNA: TGTGCCAGCGCCTCGGACAGGGGGGTTGGAAACACCATATATTTT. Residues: CASASDRGVGNTIYF.

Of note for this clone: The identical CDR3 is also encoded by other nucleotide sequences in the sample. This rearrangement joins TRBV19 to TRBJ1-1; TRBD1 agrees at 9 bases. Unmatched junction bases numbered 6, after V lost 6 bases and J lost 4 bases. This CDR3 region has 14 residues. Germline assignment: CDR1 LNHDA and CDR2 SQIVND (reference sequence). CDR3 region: CASSPGQGSTEAFF. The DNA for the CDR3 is TGTGCCAGTAGCCCTGGACAGGGGAGCACTGAAGCTTTCTTT.

The CDR3 loop is CASSIGAGRGRVSPLHF. The DNA of the CDR3 is TGTGCCAGTAGTATAGGGGCGGGCAGGGGGCGCGTTTCACCCCTCCACTTT. V is TRBV19 and J is TRBJ1-6; 8 nucleotides align to TRBD1. Germline CDR1 and CDR2: LNHDA and SQIVND (reference sequence). The CDR3 is made up of 17 amino acids. The ends lost 1 base at V and 9 bases at J; junction bases unmatched: 11.

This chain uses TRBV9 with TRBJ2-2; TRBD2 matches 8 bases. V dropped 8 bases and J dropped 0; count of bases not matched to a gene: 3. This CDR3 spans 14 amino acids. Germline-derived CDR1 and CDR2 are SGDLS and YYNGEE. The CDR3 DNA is TGTGCCAGTCGGGAGGGCGCGAACACCGGGGAGCTGTTTTTT. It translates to CASREGANTGELFF.

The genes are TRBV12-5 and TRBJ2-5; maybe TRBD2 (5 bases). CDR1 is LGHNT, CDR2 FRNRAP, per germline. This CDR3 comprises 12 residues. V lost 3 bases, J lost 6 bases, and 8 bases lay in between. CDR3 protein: CASGLAVKTQYF. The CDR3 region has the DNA TGTGCTAGTGGTTTAGCGGTAAAGACCCAGTACTTC. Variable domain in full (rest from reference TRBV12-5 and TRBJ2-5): DARVTQTPRHKVTEMGQEVTMRCQPILGHNTVFWYRQTMMQGLELLAYFRNRAPLDDSGMPKDRFSAEMPDATLATLKIQPSEPRDSAVYFCASGLAVKTQYFGPGTRLLVL.

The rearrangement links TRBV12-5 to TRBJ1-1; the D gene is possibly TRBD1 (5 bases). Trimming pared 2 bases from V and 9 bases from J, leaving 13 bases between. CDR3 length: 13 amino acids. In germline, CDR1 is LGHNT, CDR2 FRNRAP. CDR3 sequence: CASGLPPQEKAFF. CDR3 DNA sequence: TGTGCTAGTGGTTTGCCCCCACAGGAAAAAGCTTTCTTT.

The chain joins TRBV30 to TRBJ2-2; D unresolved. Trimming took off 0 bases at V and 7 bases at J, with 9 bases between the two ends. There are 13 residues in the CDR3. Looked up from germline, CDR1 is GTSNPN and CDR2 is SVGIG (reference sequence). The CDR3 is CAWSVQEDGELFF. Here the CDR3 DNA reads TGTGCCTGGAGTGTACAAGAGGACGGGGAGCTGTTTTTT.

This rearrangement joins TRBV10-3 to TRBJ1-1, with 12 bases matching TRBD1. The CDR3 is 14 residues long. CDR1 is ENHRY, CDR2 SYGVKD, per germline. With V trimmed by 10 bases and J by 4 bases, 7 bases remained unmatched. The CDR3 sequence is CASAGTGGSTEAFF. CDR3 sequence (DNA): TGTGCCAGCGCCGGGACAGGGGGCTCCACTGAAGCTTTCTTT.

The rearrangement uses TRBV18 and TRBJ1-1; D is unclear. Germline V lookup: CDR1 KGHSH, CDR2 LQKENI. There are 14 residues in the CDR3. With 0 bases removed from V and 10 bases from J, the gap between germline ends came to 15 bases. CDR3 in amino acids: CASSPPGTPLIAFF. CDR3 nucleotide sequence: TGTGCCAGCTCACCACCGGGAACACCGTTAATAGCTTTCTTT.

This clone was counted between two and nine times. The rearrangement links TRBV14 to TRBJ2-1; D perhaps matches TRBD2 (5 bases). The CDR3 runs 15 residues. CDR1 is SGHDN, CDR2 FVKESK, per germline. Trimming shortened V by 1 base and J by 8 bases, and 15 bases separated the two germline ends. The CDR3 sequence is CASSQGLPERDEQFF. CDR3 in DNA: TGTGCCAGCAGCCAAGGCCTTCCTGAGAGGGATGAGCAGTTCTTC.